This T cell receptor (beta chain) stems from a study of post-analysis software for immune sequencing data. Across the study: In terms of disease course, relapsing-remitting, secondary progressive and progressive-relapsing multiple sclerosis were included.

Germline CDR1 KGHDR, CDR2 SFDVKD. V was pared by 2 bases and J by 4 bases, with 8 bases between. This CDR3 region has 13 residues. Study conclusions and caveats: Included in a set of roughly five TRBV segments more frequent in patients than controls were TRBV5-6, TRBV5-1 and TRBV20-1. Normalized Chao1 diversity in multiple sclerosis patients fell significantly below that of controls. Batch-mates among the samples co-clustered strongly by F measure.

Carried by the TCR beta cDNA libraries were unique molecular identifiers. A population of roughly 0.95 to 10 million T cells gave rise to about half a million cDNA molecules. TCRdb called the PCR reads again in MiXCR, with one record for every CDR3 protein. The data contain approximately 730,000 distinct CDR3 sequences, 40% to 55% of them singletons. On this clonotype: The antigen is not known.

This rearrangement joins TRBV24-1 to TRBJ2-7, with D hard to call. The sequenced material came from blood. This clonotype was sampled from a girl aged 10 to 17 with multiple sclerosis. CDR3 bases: TGTGCCACCAGTGATTCCACTCGATACGAGCAGTACTTC. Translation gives CATSDSTRYEQYF.